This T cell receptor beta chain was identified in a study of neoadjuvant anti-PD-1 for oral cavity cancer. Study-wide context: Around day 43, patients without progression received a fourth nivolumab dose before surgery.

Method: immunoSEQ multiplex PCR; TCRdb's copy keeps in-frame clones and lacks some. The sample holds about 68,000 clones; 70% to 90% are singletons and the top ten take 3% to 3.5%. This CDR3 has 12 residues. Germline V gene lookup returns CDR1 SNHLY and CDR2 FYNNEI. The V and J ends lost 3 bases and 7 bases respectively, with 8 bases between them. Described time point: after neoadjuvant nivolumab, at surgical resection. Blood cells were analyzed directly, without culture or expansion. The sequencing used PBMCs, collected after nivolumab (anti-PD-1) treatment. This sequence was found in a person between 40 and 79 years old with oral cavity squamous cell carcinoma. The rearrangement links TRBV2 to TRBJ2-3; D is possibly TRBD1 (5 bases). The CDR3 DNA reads TGTGCCAGCAGTGAGGGGCAATATACGCAGTATTTT. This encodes CASSEGQYTQYF. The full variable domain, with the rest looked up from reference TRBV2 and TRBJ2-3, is EPEVTQTPSHQVTQMGQEVILRCVPISNHLYFYWYRQILGQKVEFLVSFYNNEISEKSEIFDDQFSVERPDGSNFTLKIRSTKLEDSAMYFCASSEGQYTQYFGPGTRLTVL.